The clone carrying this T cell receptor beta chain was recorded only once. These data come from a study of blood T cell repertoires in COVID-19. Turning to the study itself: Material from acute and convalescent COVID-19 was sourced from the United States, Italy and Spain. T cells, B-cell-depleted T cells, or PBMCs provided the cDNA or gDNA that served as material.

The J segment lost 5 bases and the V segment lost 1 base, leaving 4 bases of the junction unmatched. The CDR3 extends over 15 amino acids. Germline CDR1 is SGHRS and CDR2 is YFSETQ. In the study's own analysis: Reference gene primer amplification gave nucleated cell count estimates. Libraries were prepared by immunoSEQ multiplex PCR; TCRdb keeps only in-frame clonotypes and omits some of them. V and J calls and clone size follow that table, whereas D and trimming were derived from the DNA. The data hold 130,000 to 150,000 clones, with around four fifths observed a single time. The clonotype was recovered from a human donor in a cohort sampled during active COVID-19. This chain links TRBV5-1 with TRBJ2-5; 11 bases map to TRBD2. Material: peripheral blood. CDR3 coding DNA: TGCGCCAGCAGCTTGACTAGCGGGGGAAGTGAGACCCAGTACTTC. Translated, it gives CASSLTSGGSETQYF.